This entry is about one T cell receptor (beta chain). The data belong to a study of blood T cell repertoires in COVID-19. About the research overall: Samples taken during acute and convalescent COVID-19 were collected in the United States, Italy and Spain. In each case, the material was cDNA or gDNA derived from T cells, B-cell-depleted T cells, or PBMCs.

In the original workflow: Cell counts per sample came from amplifying reference gene primers. The protocol was immunoSEQ multiplex PCR, while the TCRdb copy is restricted to in-frame clones and leaves out a portion. V, J and clone size derive from that table, while D and trimming were established from the DNA sequence. The sample holds hundreds of thousands of clones; over 80% are singletons and the top ten take over 1.2%. The V gene lost 0 bases and the J gene lost 0 bases, with 13 bases spanning the gap. The length of the CDR3 is 17 residues. The germline V gene encodes CDR1 SGHKS and CDR2 YYEKEE (reference sequence).

Material: peripheral blood. The chain is built from TRBV5-5 and TRBJ2-1; tentative D call: TRBD1 (6 bases). The receptor was derived from a woman aged 40-49 years who had recovered from COVID-19. CDR3 sequence reads: CASSLARPRGSYNEQFF. The CDR3 DNA reads TGTGCCAGCAGCTTGGCCCGCCCCAGGGGCTCCTACAATGAGCAGTTCTTC.